The clone carrying this T cell receptor beta chain was found a few times. No antigen is known for it. The data were taken from a study of T-cell memory formation after mild COVID-19. Study observations and caveats: The study detected some responding clones in pre-infection memory, suggesting cross-reactive memory joined.

Each CDR3 protein gets one entry after TCRdb re-called the 5' RACE reads with MiXCR. Counted here are roughly 410,000 distinct CDR3 sequences, around 24% occurring once; the ten biggest clones make up 8.8%. The germline V and J ends were trimmed by 4 bases and 5 bases, with 10 bases remaining between them. Germline lookup yields CDR1 SGHDN and CDR2 FVKESK. CDR3 length equals 13 residues. This chain connects TRBV14 to TRBJ2-3, with a weak D call TRBD1 (5 bases). The TCR sequence derives from an adult woman who had mild COVID-19 (a few samples of this study predate the infection). Cell type and time point are not known. Sequencing was done on a sample of PBMCs or a T cell subset sorted from them (not recorded which). The DNA for the CDR3 is TGTGCCAGCAGCCGCCCTCAGGGAGATACGCAGTATTTT. It specifies CASSRPQGDTQYF.